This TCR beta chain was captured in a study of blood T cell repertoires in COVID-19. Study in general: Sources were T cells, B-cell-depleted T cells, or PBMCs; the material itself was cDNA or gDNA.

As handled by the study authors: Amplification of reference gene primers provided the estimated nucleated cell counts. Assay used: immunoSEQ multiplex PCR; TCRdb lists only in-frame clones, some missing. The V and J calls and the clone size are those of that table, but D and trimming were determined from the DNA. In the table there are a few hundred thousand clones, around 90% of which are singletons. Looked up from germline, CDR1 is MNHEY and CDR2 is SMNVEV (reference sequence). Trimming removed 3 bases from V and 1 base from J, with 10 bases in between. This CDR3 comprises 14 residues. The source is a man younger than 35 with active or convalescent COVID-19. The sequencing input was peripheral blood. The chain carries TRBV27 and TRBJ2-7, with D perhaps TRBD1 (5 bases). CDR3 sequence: CASSFAQESYEQYF. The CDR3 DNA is TGTGCCAGCAGTTTCGCACAGGAATCCTACGAGCAGTACTTC.